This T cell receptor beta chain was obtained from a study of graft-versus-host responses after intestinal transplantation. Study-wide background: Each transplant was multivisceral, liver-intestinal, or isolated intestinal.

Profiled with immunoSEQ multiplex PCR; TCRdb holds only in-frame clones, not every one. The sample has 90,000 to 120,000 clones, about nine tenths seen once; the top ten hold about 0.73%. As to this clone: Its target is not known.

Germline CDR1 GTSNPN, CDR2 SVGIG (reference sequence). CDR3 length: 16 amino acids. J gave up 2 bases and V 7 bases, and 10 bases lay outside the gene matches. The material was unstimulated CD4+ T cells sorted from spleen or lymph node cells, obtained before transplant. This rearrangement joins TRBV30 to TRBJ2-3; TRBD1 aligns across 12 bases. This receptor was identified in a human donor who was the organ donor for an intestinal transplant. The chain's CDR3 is CASPRGTGGLTDTQYF. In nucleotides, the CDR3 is TGTGCCTCCCCCCGAGGGACAGGGGGCCTCACAGATACGCAGTATTTT.